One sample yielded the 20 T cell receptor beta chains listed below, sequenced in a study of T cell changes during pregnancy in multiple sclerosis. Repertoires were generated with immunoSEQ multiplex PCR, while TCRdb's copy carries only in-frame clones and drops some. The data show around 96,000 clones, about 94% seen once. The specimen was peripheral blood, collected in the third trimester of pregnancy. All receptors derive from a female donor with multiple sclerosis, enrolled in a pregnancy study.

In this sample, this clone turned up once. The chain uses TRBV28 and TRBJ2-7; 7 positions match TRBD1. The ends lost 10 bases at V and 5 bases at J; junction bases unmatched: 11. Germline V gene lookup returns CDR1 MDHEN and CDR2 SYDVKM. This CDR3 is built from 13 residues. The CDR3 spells CATSLWTGHEQYF. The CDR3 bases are TGTGCCACCAGCCTGTGGACAGGCCACGAGCAGTACTTC.

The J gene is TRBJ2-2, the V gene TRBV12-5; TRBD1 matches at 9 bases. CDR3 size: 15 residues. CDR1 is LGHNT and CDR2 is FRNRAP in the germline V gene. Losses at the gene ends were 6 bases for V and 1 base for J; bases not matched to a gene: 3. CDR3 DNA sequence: TGTGCTAGTGGCTCGGACAGGGGGAACACCGGGGAGCTGTTTTTT. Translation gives CASGSDRGNTGELFF.

The CDR3: CSASRGEQFF. DNA of the CDR3: TGCAGTGCTAGTCGGGGTGAGCAGTTCTTC. The rearrangement joins TRBV20-1 to TRBJ2-1; tentative D call: TRBD2 (5 bases). Between the trimmed V and J ends, which lost 3 bases and 9 bases, there was a span of 6 bases. The CDR3 is 10 residues long. From germline, CDR1 is DFQATT and CDR2 SNEGSKA (reference sequence).

In nucleotides, the CDR3 is TGTGCCAGTAGCGGACTAGCGTTCCACAATGAGCAGTTCTTC. Encoded protein: CASSGLAFHNEQFF. This chain joins TRBV19 and TRBJ2-1; 9 positions agree with TRBD2. CDR1 and CDR2 from the germline V gene are LNHDA and SQIVND (reference sequence). This CDR3 has 14 amino acids. V gave up 6 bases and J gave up 5 bases; unmatched junction bases: 5.

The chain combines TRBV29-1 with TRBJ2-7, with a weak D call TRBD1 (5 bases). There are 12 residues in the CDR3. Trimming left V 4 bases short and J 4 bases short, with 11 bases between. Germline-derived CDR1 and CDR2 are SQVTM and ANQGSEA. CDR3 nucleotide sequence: TGCAGCGTTGGTCCAGGGTTGTACGAGCAGTACTTC. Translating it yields CSVGPGLYEQYF.

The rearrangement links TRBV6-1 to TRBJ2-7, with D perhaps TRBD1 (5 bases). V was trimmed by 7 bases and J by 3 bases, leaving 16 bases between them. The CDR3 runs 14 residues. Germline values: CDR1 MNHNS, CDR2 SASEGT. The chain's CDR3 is CASTHATGDYEQYF. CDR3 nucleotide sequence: TGTGCCAGCACCCACGCTACAGGAGACTACGAGCAGTACTTC.

The CDR3 protein is CASSLPGQGTGEQYF. The CDR3 bases are TGTGCCAGCAGCTTACCGGGACAGGGGACGGGCGAGCAGTACTTC. This rearrangement joins TRBV5-4 to TRBJ2-7, with 10 bases that match TRBD1. Germline loops: CDR1 SGHNT, CDR2 YYREEE (reference sequence). V dropped 2 bases and J dropped 6; count of bases not matched to a gene: 8. This CDR3 is built from 15 residues. Looking up the rest from reference TRBV5-4 and TRBJ2-7 gives the full variable domain: ETGVTQSPTHLIKTRGQQVTLRCSSQSGHNTVSWYQQALGQGPQFIFQYYREEENGRGNFPPRFSGLQFPNYSSELNVNALELDDSALYLCASSLPGQGTGEQYFGPGTRLTVT.

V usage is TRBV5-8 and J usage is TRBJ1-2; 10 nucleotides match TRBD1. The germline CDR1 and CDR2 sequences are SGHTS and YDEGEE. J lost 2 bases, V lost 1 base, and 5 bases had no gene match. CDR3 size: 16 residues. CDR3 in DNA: TGTGCCAGCAGCTTGCTTCGACAGGGGGCGAACTATGGCTACACCTTC. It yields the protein CASSLLRQGANYGYTF.

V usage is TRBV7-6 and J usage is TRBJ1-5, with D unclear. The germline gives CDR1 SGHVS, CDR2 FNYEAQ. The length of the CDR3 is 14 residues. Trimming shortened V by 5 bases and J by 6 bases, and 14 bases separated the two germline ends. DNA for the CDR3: TGTGCCAGCAGCCTAGAAACGACGGGTCAGCCCCAGCATTTT. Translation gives CASSLETTGQPQHF.

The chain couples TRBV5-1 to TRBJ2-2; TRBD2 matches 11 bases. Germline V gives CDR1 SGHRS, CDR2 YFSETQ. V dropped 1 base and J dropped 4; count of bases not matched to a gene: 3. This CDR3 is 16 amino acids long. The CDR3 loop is CASSLNSGRATGELFF. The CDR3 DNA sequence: TGCGCCAGCAGCTTGAATAGCGGGAGGGCCACCGGGGAGCTGTTTTTT.

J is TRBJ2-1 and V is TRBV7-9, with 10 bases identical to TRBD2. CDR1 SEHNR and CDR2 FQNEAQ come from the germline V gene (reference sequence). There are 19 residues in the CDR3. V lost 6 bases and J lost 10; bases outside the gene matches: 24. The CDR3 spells CASRPPGTEGLAGVGEQFF. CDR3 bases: TGTGCCAGCAGGCCACCCGGGACAGAGGGTCTAGCGGGAGTGGGGGAGCAGTTCTTC.

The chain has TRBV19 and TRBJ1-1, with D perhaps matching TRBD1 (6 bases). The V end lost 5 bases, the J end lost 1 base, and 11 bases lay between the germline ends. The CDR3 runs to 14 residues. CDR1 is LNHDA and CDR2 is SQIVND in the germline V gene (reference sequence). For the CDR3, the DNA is TGTGCCAGTAGTTCTGGACAGAGGAACACTGAAGCTTTCTTT. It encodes CASSSGQRNTEAFF. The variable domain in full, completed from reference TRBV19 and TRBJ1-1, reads DGGITQSPKYLFRKEGQNVTLSCEQNLNHDAMYWYRQDPGQGLRLIYYSQIVNDFQKGDIAEGYSVSREKKESFPLTVTSAQKNPTAFYLCASSSGQRNTEAFFGQGTRLTVV.

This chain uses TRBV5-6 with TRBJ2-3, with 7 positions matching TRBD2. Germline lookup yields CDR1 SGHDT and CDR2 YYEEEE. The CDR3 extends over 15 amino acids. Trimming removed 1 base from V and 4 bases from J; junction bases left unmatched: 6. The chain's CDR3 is CASSLRLAPADTQYF. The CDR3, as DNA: TGTGCCAGCAGCTTGCGACTAGCCCCCGCAGATACGCAGTATTTT.

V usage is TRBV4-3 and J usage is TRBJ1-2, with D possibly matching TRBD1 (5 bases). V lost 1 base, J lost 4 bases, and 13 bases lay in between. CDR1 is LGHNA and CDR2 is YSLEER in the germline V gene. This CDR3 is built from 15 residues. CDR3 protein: CASSQGRQGSYGYTF. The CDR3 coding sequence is TGCGCCAGCAGCCAAGGTCGTCAGGGTAGCTATGGCTACACCTTC.

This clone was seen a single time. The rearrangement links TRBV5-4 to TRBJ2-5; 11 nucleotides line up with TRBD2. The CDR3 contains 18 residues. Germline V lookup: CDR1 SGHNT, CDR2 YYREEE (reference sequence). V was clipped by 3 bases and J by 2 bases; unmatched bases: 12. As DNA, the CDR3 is TGTGCCAGCAGCTCCCGTCTTACTAGCGGGAGTCAACAAGAGACCCAGTACTTC. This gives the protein CASSSRLTSGSQQETQYF.

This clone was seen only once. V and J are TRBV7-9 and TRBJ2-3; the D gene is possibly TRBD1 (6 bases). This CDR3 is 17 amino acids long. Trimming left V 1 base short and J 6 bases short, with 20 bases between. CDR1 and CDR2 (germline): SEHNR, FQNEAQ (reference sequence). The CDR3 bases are TGTGCCAGCAGCTTAGATCTCAGGGGTTTAGGGGTCGATACGCAGTATTTT. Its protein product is CASSLDLRGLGVDTQYF. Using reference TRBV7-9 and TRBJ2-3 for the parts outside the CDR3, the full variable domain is DTGVSQNPRHKITKRGQNVTFRCDPISEHNRLYWYRQTLGQGPEFLTYFQNEAQLEKSRLLSDRFSAERPKGSFSTLEIQRTEQGDSAMYLCASSLDLRGLGVDTQYFGPGTRLTVL.

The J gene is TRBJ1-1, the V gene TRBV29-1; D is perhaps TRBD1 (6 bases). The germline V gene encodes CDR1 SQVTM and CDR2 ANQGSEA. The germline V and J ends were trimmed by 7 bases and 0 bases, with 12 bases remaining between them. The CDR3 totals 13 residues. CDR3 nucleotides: TGCAGCGGCATACAGGGTCTGAACACTGAAGCTTTCTTT. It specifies CSGIQGLNTEAFF.

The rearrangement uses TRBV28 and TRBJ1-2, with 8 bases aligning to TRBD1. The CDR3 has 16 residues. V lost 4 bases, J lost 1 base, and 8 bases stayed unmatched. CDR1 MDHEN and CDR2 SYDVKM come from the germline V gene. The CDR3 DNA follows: TGTGCCAGCAGTTCGCCCAGGGGGCCCGTTAACTATGGCTACACCTTC. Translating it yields CASSSPRGPVNYGYTF.

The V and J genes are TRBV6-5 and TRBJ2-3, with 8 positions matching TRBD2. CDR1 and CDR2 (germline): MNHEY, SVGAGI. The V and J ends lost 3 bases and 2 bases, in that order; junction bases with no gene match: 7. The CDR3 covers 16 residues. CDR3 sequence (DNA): TGTGCCAGCAGTTATAGGATAGCGGGACTCACAGATACGCAGTATTTT. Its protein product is CASSYRIAGLTDTQYF.

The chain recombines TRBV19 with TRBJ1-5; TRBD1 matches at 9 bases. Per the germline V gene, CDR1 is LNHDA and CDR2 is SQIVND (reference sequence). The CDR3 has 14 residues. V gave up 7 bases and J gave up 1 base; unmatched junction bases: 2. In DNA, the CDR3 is TGTGCCAGTATGGACAGGGGAAGCAATCAGCCCCAGCATTTT. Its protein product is CASMDRGSNQPQHF.